This paragraph reports one TCR beta chain. Its antigen remains unidentified. This table comes from immunoSEQ multiplex PCR, and its TCRdb copy is limited to in-frame clones, with some not included. This table has tens of thousands of clones, roughly 92% appearing once. This record comes from a study of T cells after posttransplantation cyclophosphamide. General study results and limits: Donor CD8+ memory clones often dominated recipient blood repertoires at later times. Tissue-infiltrating T cells from skin or gut overlapped little with blood T cells.

The specimen was PBMCs. This TCR came from a woman in her forties or fifties in good health and a related stem cell transplant donor.

The CDR3 bases are TGTGCCAGCCGACATGATGCCGAAGAGACCCAGTACTTC. Its protein product is CASRHDAEETQYF. The gene calls are TRBV7-2 and TRBJ2-5, with D uncertain. The CDR3 is 13 amino acids. Trimming left V 8 bases short and J 3 bases short, with 13 bases between. Germline V gene lookup returns CDR1 SGHTA and CDR2 FQGNSA. The variable domain in full, completed from reference TRBV7-2 and TRBJ2-5, reads GAGVSQSPSNKVTEKGKDVELRCDPISGHTALYWYRQSLGQGLEFLIYFQGNSAPDKSGLPSDRFSAERTGGSVSTLTIQRTQQEDSAVYLCASRHDAEETQYFGPGTRLLVL.